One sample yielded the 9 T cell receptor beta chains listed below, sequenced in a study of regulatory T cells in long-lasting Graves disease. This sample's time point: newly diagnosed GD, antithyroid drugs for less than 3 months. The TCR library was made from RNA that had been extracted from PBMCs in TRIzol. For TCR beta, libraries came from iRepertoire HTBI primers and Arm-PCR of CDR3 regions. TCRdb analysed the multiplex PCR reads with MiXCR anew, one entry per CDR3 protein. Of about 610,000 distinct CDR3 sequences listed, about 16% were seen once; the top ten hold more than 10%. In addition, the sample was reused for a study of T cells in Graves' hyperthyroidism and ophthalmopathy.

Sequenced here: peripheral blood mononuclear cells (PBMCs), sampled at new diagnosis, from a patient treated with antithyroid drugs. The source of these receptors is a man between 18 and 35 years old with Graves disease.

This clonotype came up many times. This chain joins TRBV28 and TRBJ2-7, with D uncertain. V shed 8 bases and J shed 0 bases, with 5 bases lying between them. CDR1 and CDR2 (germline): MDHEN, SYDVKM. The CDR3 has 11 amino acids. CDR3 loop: CASGRSYEQYF. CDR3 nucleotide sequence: TGTGCCAGCGGGCGCTCCTACGAGCAGTACTTC.

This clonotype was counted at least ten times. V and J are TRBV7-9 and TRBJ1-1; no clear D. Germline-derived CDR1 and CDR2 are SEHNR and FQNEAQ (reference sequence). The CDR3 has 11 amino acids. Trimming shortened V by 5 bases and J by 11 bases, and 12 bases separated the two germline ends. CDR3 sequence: CASSLSERAFF. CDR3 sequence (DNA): TGTGCCAGCAGCCTCTCCGAGAGGGCTTTCTTT.

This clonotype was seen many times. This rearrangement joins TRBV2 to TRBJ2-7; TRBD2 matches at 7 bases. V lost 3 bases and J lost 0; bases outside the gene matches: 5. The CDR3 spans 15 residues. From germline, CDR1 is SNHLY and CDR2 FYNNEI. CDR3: CASSDERGSSYEQYF. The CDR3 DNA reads TGTGCCAGCAGTGATGAGCGGGGAAGCTCCTACGAGCAGTACTTC.

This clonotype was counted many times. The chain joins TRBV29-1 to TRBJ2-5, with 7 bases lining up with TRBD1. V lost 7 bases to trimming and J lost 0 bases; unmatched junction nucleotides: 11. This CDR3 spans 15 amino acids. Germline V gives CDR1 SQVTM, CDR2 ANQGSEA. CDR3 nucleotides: TGCAGCGCCAGCCTCCCAGGGGGTAACCAAGAGACCCAGTACTTC. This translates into CSASLPGGNQETQYF.

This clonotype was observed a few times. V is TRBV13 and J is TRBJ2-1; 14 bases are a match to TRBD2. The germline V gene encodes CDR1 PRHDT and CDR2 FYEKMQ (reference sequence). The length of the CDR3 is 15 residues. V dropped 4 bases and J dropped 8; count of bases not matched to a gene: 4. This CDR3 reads CASSSGGLAGDEQFF. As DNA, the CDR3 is TGTGCCAGCAGCTCAGGGGGACTAGCGGGAGATGAGCAGTTCTTC.

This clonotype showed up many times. In DNA, the CDR3 is TGTGCCTGGAGTGTACGATCAGGGCGAACCGGGGAGCTGTTTTTT. This encodes CAWSVRSGRTGELFF. The chain recombines TRBV30 with TRBJ2-2; tentative D call: TRBD1 (5 bases). Trimming shortened V by 0 bases and J by 5 bases, and 13 bases separated the two germline ends. Germline CDR1 GTSNPN, CDR2 SVGIG (reference sequence). The length of the CDR3 is 15 residues.

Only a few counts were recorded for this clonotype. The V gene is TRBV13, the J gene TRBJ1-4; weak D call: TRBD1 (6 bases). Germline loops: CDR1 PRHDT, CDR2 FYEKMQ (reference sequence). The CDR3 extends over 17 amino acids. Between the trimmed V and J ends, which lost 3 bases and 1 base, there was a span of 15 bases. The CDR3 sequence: CASSLTGEGVTNEKLFF. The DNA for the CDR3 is TGTGCCAGCAGCTTGACAGGAGAAGGAGTAACTAATGAAAAACTGTTTTTT.

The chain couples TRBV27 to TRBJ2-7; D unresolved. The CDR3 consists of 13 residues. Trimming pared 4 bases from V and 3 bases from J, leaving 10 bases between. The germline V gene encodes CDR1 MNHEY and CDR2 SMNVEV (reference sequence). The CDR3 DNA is TGTGCCAGCAGTTACGGGTTAAGCTACGAGCAGTACTTC. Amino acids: CASSYGLSYEQYF.

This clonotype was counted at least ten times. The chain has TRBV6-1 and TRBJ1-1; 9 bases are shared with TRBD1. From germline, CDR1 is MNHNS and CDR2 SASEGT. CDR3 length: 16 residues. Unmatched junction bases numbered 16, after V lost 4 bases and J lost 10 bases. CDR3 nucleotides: TGTGCCAGCAGTGGGAAGGACAGGGGTGGTCCTTCGAGAGCTTTCTTT. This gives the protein CASSGKDRGGPSRAFF.